This T cell receptor (beta chain) came from a study of blood T cells in healthy people across ages. A note on this clonotype: Relative to the germline gene, one junction end is altered; a read error may explain this.

Germline V gene lookup returns CDR1 SGHTA and CDR2 FQGNSA. CDR3 length: 13 amino acids. Staff drew around 10 milliliters of peripheral blood from each donor. Combining a sample-barcoded 5' primer with a J-beta primer mix, a second PCR ran for about 6 to 12 cycles. The authors tagged each cDNA molecule using a template-switch adaptor with 12 random nucleotides. All samples gave at least 2.5 million CDR3-containing paired-end reads. Each CDR3 protein gets one entry after TCRdb re-called the 5' RACE reads with MiXCR. There are approximately 1.5 million distinct CDR3 sequences in the sample; approximately 42% occur only once, and over 3.5% lies in the top ten.

The sample comprised blood. The clonotype comes from a woman younger than 35 in good health. The chain couples TRBV7-2 to TRBJ2-3, with D uncertain. The CDR3 nucleotides read TGTGCTAGCAGCTTGAAAACCCTAAGGATGCAGTATTTT. Encoded protein: CASSLKTLRMQYF. The variable domain in full, with the rest retrieved from reference TRBV7-2 and TRBJ2-3, is GAGVSQSPSNKVTEKGKDVELRCDPISGHTALYWYRQSLGQGLEFLIYFQGNSAPDKSGLPSDRFSAERTGGSVSTLTIQRTQQEDSAVYLCASSLKTLRMQYFGPGTRLTVL.